These 11 T cell receptor beta chains came from one sample sequenced in a study of STAT5B mutations in CD4+ large granular lymphocyte leukemia (dated by TCRdb to between 2022 and 2023). Preparation of the library involved the immunoSEQ multiplex PCR assay. Sourced from immuneACCESS, this table was stored by TCRdb with only in-frame sequences that have V and J called. A share of the clones is absent; for the studies checked, an unresolved V gene accounts for under half, and the remainder has no known explanation. The sample table lists 30,000 to 40,000 clones, around 72% of them with a count of one. The ten largest clones take up 0.45% to 0.6% of the sample. The sequenced material came from CD4+ T cells from blood buffy coats. The receptors shown here come from a human donor in good health.

V and J are TRBV9 and TRBJ2-7; D remains unclear. CDR1 SGDLS and CDR2 YYNGEE come from the germline V gene. The CDR3 consists of 15 residues. Trimming cost V 1 base and J 2 bases, with 13 bases left between them. In nucleotides, the CDR3 is TGTGCCAGCAGCGTATCCCCACTCAGGACCTACGAGCAGTACTTC. Its protein product is CASSVSPLRTYEQYF.

The genes are TRBV2 and TRBJ2-5; D assignment may be TRBD1 or TRBD2 (5 bases each). Germline lookup yields CDR1 SNHLY and CDR2 FYNNEI. The CDR3 totals 16 residues. The germline V and J ends were trimmed by 7 bases and 4 bases, with 22 bases remaining between them. The CDR3 nucleotides read TGTGCCAGCACCAAGGTCTCGGGAAGTGGGGGAGAGACCCAGTACTTC. Protein product: CASTKVSGSGGETQYF.

The chain employs TRBV30 and TRBJ2-2; D is ambiguous. Trimming removed 3 bases from V and 0 bases from J, with 23 bases in between. The germline CDR1 and CDR2 sequences are GTSNPN and SVGIG (reference sequence). The CDR3 runs to 19 residues. DNA for the CDR3: TGTGCCTGGAGCCCTCGGCGCCCTTGGACGGACGCGAACACCGGGGAGCTGTTTTTT. Its protein product is CAWSPRRPWTDANTGELFF.

The rearrangement links TRBV7-2 to TRBJ2-5, with D perhaps TRBD2 (6 bases). Germline V CDR1 and CDR2: SGHTA, FQGNSA. The CDR3 loop spans 14 amino acids. V was clipped by 2 bases and J by 5 bases, with 12 bases between them. The CDR3 DNA follows: TGTGCCAGCAGCTTATTGCGGGGTGGGGAGACCCAGTACTTC. This codes for CASSLLRGGETQYF.

This clone was seen more than once but under ten times. The J gene is TRBJ2-7, the V gene TRBV6-5; D is perhaps TRBD2 (6 bases). Germline CDR1 reads MNHEY; CDR2 reads SVGAGI. Trimming stripped 0 bases from V and 0 bases from J, with 12 bases between. The CDR3 is made up of 16 amino acids. CDR3 sequence (DNA): TGTGCCAGCAGTTACTCGAATAGCGGAGTCTCCTACGAGCAGTACTTC. It specifies CASSYSNSGVSYEQYF.

This clone was detected once. The chain recombines TRBV6-1 with TRBJ1-2, with no clear D. Per the germline V gene, CDR1 is MNHNS and CDR2 is SASEGT. The V end lost 2 bases, the J end lost 4 bases, and 14 bases lay between the germline ends. The CDR3 has 15 residues. In DNA form, the CDR3 reads TGTGCCAGCAGTGAAAGGCTCGGATTGGTCTATGGCTACACCTTC. Its translation is CASSERLGLVYGYTF.

V is TRBV10-3 and J is TRBJ1-5; D is unresolved. The CDR3 has 12 residues. Germline V gene data show CDR1 as ENHRY and CDR2 as SYGVKD. With 6 bases removed from V and 4 bases from J, the gap between germline ends came to 7 bases. CDR3: CAISQVNQPQHF. CDR3 nucleotides: TGTGCCATCAGCCAGGTAAATCAGCCCCAGCATTTT.

This clone was observed a handful of times. The V call is TRBV7-3, the J call TRBJ1-5; no clear D gene. The CDR3 extends over 15 amino acids. Looked up from germline, CDR1 is SGHTA and CDR2 is FQGTGA. The V gene lost 1 base and the J gene lost 6 bases, with 13 bases spanning the gap. Written as DNA, the CDR3 is TGTGCCAGCAGCTTAATGGGAGACGGATCTCAGCCCCAGCATTTT. It yields the protein CASSLMGDGSQPQHF.

This chain joins TRBV10-3 and TRBJ2-5; no clear D. Trimming removed 0 bases at V and 4 bases at J, with 12 bases between. The CDR3 sequence is 15 residues long. Germline CDR1 reads ENHRY; CDR2 reads SYGVKD. The chain's CDR3 is CAISESTPARETQYF. The DNA of the CDR3 is TGTGCCATCAGTGAGTCGACGCCCGCTCGAGAGACCCAGTACTTC.

The rearrangement links TRBV7-2 to TRBJ2-2; 11 nucleotides align to TRBD2. V was pared by 2 bases and J by 3 bases, with 8 bases of the junction left unmatched. The CDR3 loop spans 18 amino acids. Germline V gene lookup returns CDR1 SGHTA and CDR2 FQGNSA. The CDR3 DNA reads as TGTGCCAGCAGCTTACTACTAGCGGGAGTTGGGTACACCGGGGAGCTGTTTTTT. It specifies CASSLLLAGVGYTGELFF.

This chain links TRBV6-5 with TRBJ2-7, with D maybe TRBD2 (6 bases). The ends were cut back, 6 bases at V and 2 bases at J, with 14 bases in the middle. The CDR3 has 14 residues. Germline values: CDR1 MNHEY, CDR2 SVGAGI. The CDR3 sequence is CASRYYGGAYEQYF. The CDR3 DNA reads TGTGCCAGCAGGTATTACGGCGGGGCCTACGAGCAGTACTTC.